Below, 14 T cell receptor beta chains from the same sample are listed, as sequenced in a study of T-cell reconstitution after alpha-beta-depleted transplantation in children. The authors prepared the TCRbeta library with unique molecular identifiers. From the PCR reads, TCRdb called clonotypes with MiXCR, one entry per CDR3 protein. The profile covers roughly 610,000 distinct CDR3 sequences, with more than 9% appearing a single time and 3.5% to 5% taken by the ten largest. The sample consisted of PBMCs from the stem cell graft donor, taken from the stem cell graft. These receptor sequences come from a human donor who donated a stem cell graft to a child with acute myeloid leukemia.

About this clonotype: A much larger clone is a single base away; this may be a read error. The DNA for the CDR3 is TGTGCCAGCAGCTTTAGGTCGGGAGCAGGAGAGCGGTACTTC. As protein: CASSFRSGAGERYF. This chain uses TRBV7-2 with TRBJ2-7; weak D call: TRBD2 (6 bases). CDR1 is SGHTA, CDR2 FQGNSA, per germline. This CDR3 has 14 residues. The entire variable domain, with the rest obtained from reference TRBV7-2 and TRBJ2-7, is as follows: GAGVSQSPSNKVTEKGKDVELRCDPISGHTALYWYRQSLGQGLEFLIYFQGNSAPDKSGLPSDRFSAERTGGSVSTLTIQRTQQEDSAVYLCASSFRSGAGERYFGPGTRLTVT.

This clonotype has more than one count but fewer than ten. The V and J genes are TRBV29-1 and TRBJ1-2; D is perhaps TRBD1 (5 bases). Trimming shortened V by 8 bases and J by 3 bases, and 10 bases separated the two germline ends. CDR1 is SQVTM, CDR2 ANQGSEA, per germline. This CDR3 spans 11 amino acids. In DNA, the CDR3 is TGCAGCCTTTGGGGGGACTATGGCTACACCTTC. Amino acid sequence: CSLWGDYGYTF.

V gene TRBV20-1 combines with J gene TRBJ2-1, with 11 bases identical to TRBD2. The CDR3 has 14 residues. Germline-derived CDR1 and CDR2 are DFQATT and SNEGSKA (reference sequence). DNA of the CDR3: TGCACCCGACCGGGACTAGCGGTAGACAATGAGCAGTTCTTC. It encodes CTRPGLAVDNEQFF.

This clonotype came up many times. This sequence joins TRBV4-2 and TRBJ2-3; 9 bases are shared with TRBD2. Germline V lookup: CDR1 LGHNA, CDR2 YNFKEQ. CDR3 length: 15 residues. V was clipped by 0 bases and J by 6 bases; unmatched bases: 4. CDR3: CASSQEGSGRDTQYF. The CDR3 nucleotides are TGTGCCAGCAGCCAAGAAGGGAGCGGGAGGGATACGCAGTATTTT.

This clonotype appeared a few times. The V and J genes are TRBV20-1 and TRBJ2-1; D might be TRBD1 or TRBD2, each matching 5 bases. V was trimmed by 8 bases and J by 4 bases, leaving 18 bases between them. Germline loops: CDR1 DFQATT, CDR2 SNEGSKA (reference sequence). This CDR3 contains 14 residues. Here the CDR3 DNA reads TGCAGTTTTAGCCTGGGGACGCCTTACAATGAGCAGTTCTTC. Protein product: CSFSLGTPYNEQFF.

This clonotype was found a few times. The chain combines TRBV5-1 with TRBJ2-2; no reliable D call. The CDR3 loop spans 13 amino acids. The germline V gene has CDR1 SGHRS and CDR2 YFSETQ. V lost 4 bases to trimming and J lost 5 bases, with 9 bases between them. CDR3: CASSLGKTGELFF. As DNA, the CDR3 is TGCGCCAGCAGCCTAGGAAAAACCGGGGAGCTGTTTTTT.

This clonotype was counted between two and nine times. This chain joins TRBV7-6 and TRBJ2-3; 14 nucleotides align to TRBD2. Germline V gene data show CDR1 as SGHVS and CDR2 as FNYEAQ. The CDR3 runs 16 residues. With 5 bases clipped from V and 5 bases from J, the junction kept 6 bases outside the gene matches. The CDR3 loop reads CASSLGTSGSKDTQYF. The CDR3 coding sequence is TGTGCCAGCAGCCTGGGGACTAGCGGGAGTAAAGATACGCAGTATTTT.

This clonotype was seen ten or more times. The chain joins TRBV29-1 to TRBJ1-1; maybe TRBD1 (6 bases). The CDR3 spans 12 residues. Trimming cost V 4 bases and J 1 base, with 7 bases left between them. Germline V CDR1 and CDR2: SQVTM, ANQGSEA. This CDR3 reads CSVGGQNTEAFF. CDR3 nucleotides: TGCAGCGTTGGGGGACAGAACACTGAAGCTTTCTTT.

Only a few counts were recorded for this clonotype. The chain has TRBV6-2 or TRBV6-3 and TRBJ2-1; perhaps TRBD2 as D (7 bases). V gave up 6 bases and J gave up 6 bases, with 18 bases separating them. The CDR3 extends over 15 amino acids. Germline CDR1 and CDR2: MNHEY and SVGEGT. The CDR3 protein is CASRPDRLAGNEQFF. CDR3 DNA: TGTGCCAGCAGACCGGACAGACTAGCTGGCAATGAGCAGTTCTTC.

This clonotype was counted ten times or more. The chain employs TRBV6-5 and TRBJ2-7, with D unresolved. CDR1 MNHEY and CDR2 SVGAGI come from the germline V gene. This CDR3 has 14 residues. V was cut by 2 bases and J by 2 bases, with 10 bases left in between. CDR3 loop: CASSYRPGPYEQYF. CDR3 nucleotide sequence: TGTGCCAGCAGTTACCGGCCTGGACCCTACGAGCAGTACTTC.

The chain combines TRBV5-1 with TRBJ1-1; D is unclear. Per germline, CDR1 SGHRS and CDR2 YFSETQ. Trimming took off 0 bases at V and 0 bases at J, with 12 bases between the two ends. This CDR3 region has 16 residues. CDR3 protein: CASSLAFGSMNTEAFF. The CDR3 DNA is TGCGCCAGCAGCTTGGCCTTTGGGTCTATGAACACTGAAGCTTTCTTT.

The chain carries TRBV20-1 and TRBJ1-1; D unclear. V shed 0 bases and J shed 0 bases, with 17 bases lying between them. The CDR3 totals 17 residues. Germline loops: CDR1 DFQATT, CDR2 SNEGSKA (reference sequence). The chain's CDR3 is CSARDGRSRPMNTEAFF. The CDR3 region has the DNA TGCAGTGCTAGAGACGGTCGATCCAGACCGATGAACACTGAAGCTTTCTTT.

This chain uses TRBV28 with TRBJ2-7; D tentatively reads TRBD1 or TRBD2 (6 bases each). The CDR3 totals 15 residues. V gave up 2 bases and J gave up 3 bases, with 14 bases separating them. Looked up from germline, CDR1 is MDHEN and CDR2 is SYDVKM. CDR3: CASSLGGQVFYEQYF. The CDR3 DNA sequence: TGTGCCAGCAGTTTAGGGGGGCAAGTATTCTACGAGCAGTACTTC.

The V and J genes are TRBV5-1 and TRBJ1-2; 8 nucleotides match TRBD1. With V trimmed by 2 bases and J by 1 base, 4 bases remained unmatched. CDR3 length: 15 residues. Germline V gene sequence: CDR1 SGHRS, CDR2 YFSETQ. The CDR3 nucleotides are TGCGCCAGCAGCTTCGGACAGGGATATAACTATGGCTACACCTTC. It specifies CASSFGQGYNYGYTF.